What follows are 30 T cell receptor beta chains derived from one specimen sequenced in a study of cytomegalovirus exposure and HLA in healthy donors (TCRdb year 2017). Libraries were built with the immunoSEQ multiplex PCR assay. What TCRdb holds here is the immuneACCESS table cut down to in-frame rearrangements. Part of the clones is not present; checked against another copy, under half of the missing clones reflect an unresolved V gene, and the others are unexplained. The sample yields roughly 200,000 clones; about 81% were counted once. Around 1.2% of the sample goes to the ten largest clones. The sample was PBMCs. The receptors were sampled from a young woman in good health and CMV-seronegative.

The V and J genes are TRBV11-2 and TRBJ1-2, with D possibly TRBD1 on 5 matching bases. The CDR3 is made up of 13 amino acids. Trimming took 3 bases from V and 7 from J, leaving 12 bases between them. Germline-derived CDR1 and CDR2 are SGHAT and FQNNGV. In DNA, the CDR3 is TGTGCCAGCAGCTTTCGGGGGAAAGGTGGCTACACCTTC. Translating gives CASSFRGKGGYTF.

The chain recombines TRBV4-1 with TRBJ1-3; 7 bases align to TRBD1. The germline gives CDR1 MGHRA, CDR2 YSYEKL. V shed 2 bases, J shed 0 bases, and the junction held 10 bases outside the gene matches. The CDR3 loop spans 18 amino acids. The CDR3 sequence is CASSQRVTGALSGNTIYF. The CDR3 DNA sequence: TGCGCCAGCAGCCAACGGGTAACAGGGGCTCTCTCTGGAAACACCATATATTTT.

The chain is built from TRBV5-4 and TRBJ2-5, with TRBD2 as a possible D gene (5 bases). Trimming took 1 base from V and 5 from J, leaving 9 bases between them. The V gene's germline CDR1 is SGHNT and CDR2 YYREEE (reference sequence). The CDR3 has 13 amino acids. CDR3 in amino acids: CASSLRGIETQYF. The CDR3 DNA reads TGTGCCAGCAGCTTGAGAGGGATCGAGACCCAGTACTTC.

The rearrangement links TRBV6-1 to TRBJ2-3; maybe TRBD1 (5 bases). V gave up 5 bases and J gave up 4 bases, with 13 bases separating them. Germline loops: CDR1 MNHNS, CDR2 SASEGT. CDR3 size: 14 residues. The CDR3 sequence: CASSQGSSPDTQYF. DNA of the CDR3: TGTGCCAGCAGTCAGGGATCTTCCCCAGATACGCAGTATTTT.

This clone was observed a single time. The chain carries TRBV5-1 and TRBJ1-1, with D tentatively TRBD1 (5 bases). Germline V lookup: CDR1 SGHRS, CDR2 YFSETQ. There are 14 residues in the CDR3. Trimming took 0 bases from V and 7 from J, leaving 13 bases between them. The CDR3 sequence is CASSLARARGEAFF. The CDR3 DNA follows: TGCGCCAGCAGCTTGGCCAGGGCTAGAGGTGAAGCTTTCTTT.

The J gene is TRBJ1-2, the V gene TRBV4-1, with D tentatively TRBD1 (6 bases). Germline-derived CDR1 and CDR2 are MGHRA and YSYEKL. The V gene lost 2 bases and the J gene lost 0 bases, with 16 bases spanning the gap. This CDR3 comprises 17 residues. The CDR3 sequence is CASSQRTSGDANYGYTF. CDR3 DNA sequence: TGCGCCAGCAGCCAAAGAACATCAGGGGATGCTAACTATGGCTACACCTTC.

This rearrangement joins TRBV2 to TRBJ2-7, with D possibly TRBD1 on 6 matching bases. There are 11 residues in the CDR3. Germline CDR1 reads SNHLY; CDR2 reads FYNNEI. Trimming took 9 bases from V and 7 from J, leaving 13 bases between them. The CDR3 sequence: CASTTGSEQYF. The CDR3 DNA sequence: TGTGCCAGTACTACAGGGTCTGAGCAGTACTTC.

This clone was seen once. The CDR3 sequence: CASSPRTGDSGNTIYF. The CDR3 region has the DNA TGTGCCAGCTCACCAAGGACAGGGGACTCTGGAAACACCATATATTTT. The rearrangement joins TRBV18 to TRBJ1-3; 9 bases agree with TRBD1. The CDR3 is 16 amino acids. The V segment lost 2 bases and the J segment 0 bases; nucleotides outside the gene matches: 2. CDR1 and CDR2 (germline): KGHSH, LQKENI.

In its sample, this clone was seen a few times. The chain recombines TRBV5-6 with TRBJ2-7; TRBD1 might be the D (6 bases). The V end was cut by 4 bases, the J end by 3 bases, with 11 bases between. Looked up from germline, CDR1 is SGHDT and CDR2 is YYEEEE. The CDR3 contains 13 residues. The CDR3 region has the DNA TGTGCCAGCAGCCATGGGACAAACTACGAGCAGTACTTC. Residues: CASSHGTNYEQYF.

The chain joins TRBV15 to TRBJ2-5; TRBD1 agrees at 8 bases. V dropped 5 bases and J dropped 4; count of bases not matched to a gene: 3. This CDR3 has 13 residues. CDR1 is LNHNV, CDR2 YYDKDF, per germline (reference sequence). CDR3 region: CATSPDRAETQYF. CDR3 DNA sequence: TGTGCCACCAGCCCGGACAGGGCAGAGACCCAGTACTTC.

The chain recombines TRBV27 with TRBJ2-1; TRBD2 is a possible D gene (5 bases). The V gene lost 4 bases and the J gene lost 0 bases, with 13 bases spanning the gap. CDR3 length equals 16 residues. From germline, CDR1 is MNHEY and CDR2 SMNVEV (reference sequence). The CDR3 DNA sequence: TGTGCCAGCAGTTCCTTATTGGGGAGCTCCTACAATGAGCAGTTCTTC. It codes for CASSSLLGSSYNEQFF.

This sequence joins TRBV9 and TRBJ2-7; D is uncertain. Germline V gene data show CDR1 as SGDLS and CDR2 as YYNGEE. The CDR3 is 14 amino acids. With 0 bases removed from V and 1 base from J, the gap between germline ends came to 8 bases. DNA for the CDR3: TGTGCCAGCAGCGTAGCAGGTCATTCCTACGAGCAGTACTTC. Translation: CASSVAGHSYEQYF. Based on the CDR3 plus reference TRBV9 and TRBJ2-7, the full variable domain is DSGVTQTPKHLITATGQRVTLRCSPRSGDLSVYWYQQSLDQGLQFLIQYYNGEERAKGNILERFSAQQFPDLHSELNLSSLELGDSALYFCASSVAGHSYEQYFGPGTRLTVT.

Written as DNA, the CDR3 is TGTGCCAGCTCAGTCGCCTCCGGGACAGGGTTAAAGCCCCAGCATTTT. Its protein product is CASSVASGTGLKPQHF. The gene calls are TRBV18 and TRBJ1-5; 9 positions agree with TRBD1. Germline trimming cut 5 bases from V and 8 bases from J; bases unmatched to any gene: 13. This CDR3 is built from 16 residues. Looked up from germline, CDR1 is KGHSH and CDR2 is LQKENI.

The rearrangement joins TRBV18 to TRBJ2-7; 7 bases match TRBD1. The CDR3 is made up of 14 amino acids. Germline CDR1 is KGHSH and CDR2 is LQKENI. V was clipped by 4 bases and J by 0 bases; unmatched bases: 3. The CDR3 protein is CASSLGTVSYEQYF. As DNA, the CDR3 is TGTGCCAGCTCACTCGGGACAGTCTCCTACGAGCAGTACTTC.

CDR3 nucleotide sequence: TGTGCCAGCAGCGTATCGACTAGCGGGTGGGGGACCCGAGGGAATGAGCAGTTCTTC. Its translation is CASSVSTSGWGTRGNEQFF. The chain joins TRBV9 to TRBJ2-1; 10 bases line up with TRBD2. V lost 1 base, J lost 7 bases, and 17 bases stayed unmatched. The CDR3 consists of 19 residues. Germline-derived CDR1 and CDR2 are SGDLS and YYNGEE.

This clone showed up just once. V gene TRBV5-1 combines with J gene TRBJ2-7; 9 nucleotides line up with TRBD2. The ends lost 4 bases at V and 7 bases at J; junction bases unmatched: 6. CDR1 and CDR2 (germline): SGHRS, YFSETQ. This CDR3 has 13 residues. In DNA, the CDR3 is TGCGCCAGCAGCAGCGGGGGGCGCCGAGAGCAGTACTTC. The encoded protein is CASSSGGRREQYF.

This clone was seen just once. This sequence joins TRBV6-6 and TRBJ1-3; 8 nucleotides align to TRBD1. The CDR3 runs 16 residues. Germline CDR1 is MNHNY and CDR2 is SVGAGI (reference sequence). Germline trimming cut 2 bases from V and 7 bases from J; bases unmatched to any gene: 10. CDR3 loop: CASSYTPGQVGNTIYF. CDR3 nucleotides: TGTGCCAGCAGTTACACACCGGGACAGGTTGGGAACACCATATATTTT.

The chain links TRBV7-6 to TRBJ2-2; the D gene is possibly TRBD1 (6 bases). The CDR3 loop spans 15 amino acids. Trimming left V 3 bases short and J 3 bases short, with 11 bases between. CDR1 SGHVS and CDR2 FNYEAQ come from the germline V gene. CDR3 bases: TGTGCCAGCAGCTTCAGACAGGACCACACCGGGGAGCTGTTTTTT. Translated: CASSFRQDHTGELFF.

V gene TRBV10-2 combines with J gene TRBJ2-5, with TRBD2 matching over 12 bases. Losses at the gene ends were 6 bases for V and 4 bases for J; bases not matched to a gene: 9. Germline assignment: CDR1 WSHSY and CDR2 SAAADI. The length of the CDR3 is 16 residues. Here the CDR3 reads CASRDPSGGAVETQYF. The CDR3 bases are TGCGCCAGCAGAGACCCTAGCGGGGGGGCCGTAGAGACCCAGTACTTC.

This chain uses TRBV5-8 with TRBJ2-2; perhaps TRBD1 as D (6 bases). The CDR3 is made up of 13 amino acids. V shed 4 bases and J shed 3 bases, with 7 bases lying between them. From germline, CDR1 is SGHTS and CDR2 YDEGEE. The DNA of the CDR3 is TGTGCCAGCAGCGGGACATACACCGGGGAGCTGTTTTTT. Translation gives CASSGTYTGELFF. Looking up the rest from reference TRBV5-8 and TRBJ2-2 gives the full variable domain: EAGVTQSPTHLIKTRGQQATLRCSPISGHTSVYWYQQALGLGLQFLLWYDEGEERNRGNFPPRFSGRQFPNYSSELNVNALELEDSALYLCASSGTYTGELFFGEGSRLTVL.

This rearrangement joins TRBV19 to TRBJ2-7, with unresolved D. Germline lookup yields CDR1 LNHDA and CDR2 SQIVND (reference sequence). Trimming took 6 bases from V and 3 from J, leaving 12 bases between them. CDR3 length: 13 amino acids. The CDR3 loop reads CASSVGRFYEQYF. The CDR3 nucleotides read TGTGCCAGTAGCGTGGGCAGATTCTACGAGCAGTACTTC.

This clone was seen a single time. This chain links TRBV5-1 with TRBJ2-1; TRBD2 aligns across 10 bases. V trimming: 2 bases; J trimming: 3 bases; junction bases outside the gene matches: 8. This CDR3 contains 17 residues. CDR1 is SGHRS and CDR2 is YFSETQ in the germline V gene. CDR3 sequence (DNA): TGCGCCAGCAGCTTTAGCGGGAGGTGGCCATACTACAATGAGCAGTTCTTC. This translates into CASSFSGRWPYYNEQFF.

CDR3 protein: CASSKGASGAGELFF. The DNA for the CDR3 is TGTGCCAGCAGCAAAGGAGCTAGCGGAGCCGGGGAGCTGTTTTTT. The gene calls are TRBV7-8 and TRBJ2-2, with 7 bases matching TRBD2. The V gene's germline CDR1 is SGHVS and CDR2 FQNEAQ. Trimming cost V 5 bases and J 6 bases; bases outside gene matches: 9. CDR3 length equals 15 residues.

CDR3 DNA sequence: TGTGCCAGCAGCGTAGTCGGGGGGTTCCAAGAGACCCAGTACTTC. Amino acid sequence: CASSVVGGFQETQYF. The genes are TRBV9 and TRBJ2-5; TRBD2 matches 7 bases. Unmatched junction bases numbered 3, after V lost 0 bases and J lost 1 base. CDR1 is SGDLS and CDR2 is YYNGEE in the germline V gene. CDR3 length: 15 amino acids.

The J gene is TRBJ1-2, the V gene TRBV7-6; TRBD1 matches 9 bases. J lost 6 bases, V lost 3 bases, and 2 bases had no gene match. Per germline, CDR1 SGHVS and CDR2 FNYEAQ. This CDR3 has 13 amino acids. CDR3 DNA sequence: TGTGCCAGCAGCTTGGACAGGGGCCATGGCTACACCTTC. Its protein is CASSLDRGHGYTF.

The chain couples TRBV9 to TRBJ1-6, with D possibly TRBD1 on 5 matching bases. This CDR3 contains 16 residues. The V and J ends lost 1 base and 4 bases respectively, with 12 bases between them. Germline V gene lookup returns CDR1 SGDLS and CDR2 YYNGEE. Here the CDR3 DNA reads TGTGCCAGCAGCGTACTGGCGACAGCTTATAATTCACCCCTCCACTTT. This sequence encodes CASSVLATAYNSPLHF.

This chain connects TRBV27 to TRBJ2-1; D might be TRBD2 (6 bases). This CDR3 spans 15 amino acids. V lost 2 bases and J 7 bases, leaving 15 bases between the germline ends. CDR1 and CDR2 from the germline V gene are MNHEY and SMNVEV (reference sequence). CDR3 region: CASSLGGSYVNEQFF. CDR3 nucleotides: TGTGCCAGCAGTTTAGGGGGGTCCTACGTAAATGAGCAGTTCTTC.

This rearrangement joins TRBV25-1 to TRBJ1-1; 10 nucleotides line up with TRBD1. Trimming at V came to 0 bases and at J to 0 bases, leaving 7 bases not matched to a gene. Germline V gene lookup returns CDR1 MGHDK and CDR2 SYGVNS. This CDR3 is built from 18 residues. CDR3 protein: CASSEYGTGDGMNTEAFF. DNA of the CDR3: TGTGCCAGCAGTGAATATGGGACAGGGGACGGGATGAACACTGAAGCTTTCTTT.

This clone was found a few times. V gene TRBV5-4 combines with J gene TRBJ1-2; 9 bases align to TRBD1. Germline V CDR1 and CDR2: SGHNT, YYREEE (reference sequence). With 4 bases clipped from V and 8 bases from J, the junction kept 6 bases outside the gene matches. The CDR3 contains 13 residues. This CDR3 is CASSLQGARGYTF. The CDR3, as DNA: TGTGCCAGCAGCCTACAGGGGGCTAGGGGCTACACCTTC.

This chain joins TRBV9 and TRBJ2-7; TRBD2 is a possible D gene (5 bases). V was cut by 0 bases and J by 3 bases, with 13 bases left in between. The CDR3 extends over 15 amino acids. The V gene's germline CDR1 is SGDLS and CDR2 YYNGEE. CDR3 protein: CASSVGQGGYYEQYF. The CDR3 DNA follows: TGTGCCAGCAGCGTAGGCCAAGGAGGATACTACGAGCAGTACTTC. Together with reference TRBV9 and TRBJ2-7, the CDR3 gives the full variable domain: DSGVTQTPKHLITATGQRVTLRCSPRSGDLSVYWYQQSLDQGLQFLIQYYNGEERAKGNILERFSAQQFPDLHSELNLSSLELGDSALYFCASSVGQGGYYEQYFGPGTRLTVT.